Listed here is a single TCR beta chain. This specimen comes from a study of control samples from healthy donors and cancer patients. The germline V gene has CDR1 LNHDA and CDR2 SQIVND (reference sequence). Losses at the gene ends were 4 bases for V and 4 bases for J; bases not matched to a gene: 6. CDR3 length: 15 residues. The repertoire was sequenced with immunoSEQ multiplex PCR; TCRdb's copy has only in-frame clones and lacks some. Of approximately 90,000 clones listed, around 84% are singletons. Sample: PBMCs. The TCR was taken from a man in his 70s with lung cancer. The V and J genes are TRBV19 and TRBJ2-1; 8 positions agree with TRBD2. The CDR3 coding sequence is TGTGCCAGTAGTACTCCACTAGCGGATTACAATGAGCAGTTCTTC. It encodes CASSTPLADYNEQFF. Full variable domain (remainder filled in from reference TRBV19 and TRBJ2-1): DGGITQSPKYLFRKEGQNVTLSCEQNLNHDAMYWYRQDPGQGLRLIYYSQIVNDFQKGDIAEGYSVSREKKESFPLTVTSAQKNPTAFYLCASSTPLADYNEQFFGPGTRLTVL.